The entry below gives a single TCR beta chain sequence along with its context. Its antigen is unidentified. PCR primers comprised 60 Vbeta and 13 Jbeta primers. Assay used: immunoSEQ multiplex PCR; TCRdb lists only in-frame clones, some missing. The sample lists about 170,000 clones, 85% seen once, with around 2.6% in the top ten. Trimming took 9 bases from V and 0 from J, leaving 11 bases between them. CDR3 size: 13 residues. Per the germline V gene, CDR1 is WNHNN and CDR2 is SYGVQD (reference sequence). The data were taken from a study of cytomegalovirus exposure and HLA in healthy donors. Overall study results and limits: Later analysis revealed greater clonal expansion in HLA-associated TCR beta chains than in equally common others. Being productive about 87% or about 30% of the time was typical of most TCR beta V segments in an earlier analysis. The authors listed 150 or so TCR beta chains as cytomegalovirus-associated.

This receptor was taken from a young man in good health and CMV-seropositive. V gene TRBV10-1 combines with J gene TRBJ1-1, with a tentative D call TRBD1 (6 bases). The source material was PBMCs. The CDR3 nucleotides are TGCGCCAGTGCACAGGGTATGAACACTGAAGCTTTCTTT. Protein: CASAQGMNTEAFF.